This TCR beta chain derives from a study of low-dose radiotherapy and immunotherapy resistance in tumors. Study in general: For Cohort 1, fractions of 0.5 Gy were given every 2 weeks, reaching 6.5 Gy overall. Intravenous administration to patients comprised nivolumab at 240 mg every two weeks and ipilimumab at 1 mg/kg every six weeks.

This clonotype was seen repeatedly, ten times or more. Documented time point: after trial treatment. Treatment meaning: LDRT plus nivolumab, ipilimumab, low-dose cyclophosphamide and aspirin (RACIN trial). Nivolumab, ipilimumab, aspirin, low-dose cyclophosphamide and low-dose radiotherapy were given to donors. TRAV- and TRBV-specific primers were used for first-strand cDNA, which covered alpha and beta chains. TCR amplification used roughly 20 PCR cycles, a constant-region primer and a V-primer adapter. Amplification of the isolated mRNA used in vitro transcription. From the reads, TCRdb called clonotypes with MiXCR, one entry per CDR3 protein. The sample has about 84,000 distinct CDR3 sequences, 15% to 20% seen once. CDR1 MNHNY and CDR2 SVGAGI come from the germline V gene (reference sequence). The CDR3 runs 16 residues. With 11 bases removed from V and 0 bases from J, the gap between germline ends came to 22 bases.

This specimen consisted of PBMCs, obtained after low-dose radiotherapy plus immunotherapy. The sequence derives from a male donor with prostate cancer. The chain is built from TRBV6-6 and TRBJ1-2; D is uncertain. The CDR3 nucleotides are TGTGCCTGCACAAAAGCCATGTACAGCACTAACTATGGCTACACCTTC. This translates into CACTKAMYSTNYGYTF.